Listed below are T cell receptor beta chains from one sample, sequenced in a study of early T cells in non-severe SARS-CoV-2 infection. TCRdb independently ran MiXCR on the 5' RACE reads; one entry per CDR3 protein. There are about 55,000 distinct CDR3 sequences in the sample; 13% occur only once, and roughly 10% lies in the top ten. The material sequenced was whole blood, taken at baseline. The origin of the receptors is an adult who was a healthcare worker with PCR-confirmed SARS-CoV-2 infection or an uninfected control (not recorded which). Each CDR3 is given with its conserved first and last residue. Fields, in order: CDR3 length, V gene, D gene, clone size, J gene, CDR3 protein, CDR3 DNA. A D gene is named only where the DNA matches it firmly. Not every row has a clone size; where given, it reads once, few, many or a size class.

15,TRBV6-6,.,.,TRBJ1-2,CASSPFNRGENGYTF,TGTGCCAGCAGTCCATTTAATAGGGGAGAGAATGGCTACACCTTC
14,TRBV5-1,TRBD2,many,TRBJ2-3,CASSSSGEIDTQYF,TGCGCCAGCAGCTCTAGCGGGGAGATAGATACGCAGTATTTT
12,TRBV6-5,.,.,TRBJ2-5,CASSRTGETQYF,TGTGCCAGCAGTCGGACGGGTGAGACCCAGTACTTC
16,TRBV7-8,.,.,TRBJ1-4,CASSPPRGHLNEKLFF,TGTGCCAGCAGCCCACCACGAGGACACCTTAATGAAAAACTGTTTTTT
15,TRBV7-9,.,few,TRBJ2-5,CASSPTGTSTETQYF,TGTGCCAGCAGCCCGACAGGGACTAGTACGGAGACCCAGTACTTC
13,TRBV6-2/TRBV6-3,.,many,TRBJ2-1,CASSYREYNEQFF,TGTGCCAGCAGTTACCGGGAATACAATGAGCAGTTCTTC
16,TRBV5-1,TRBD2,few,TRBJ2-7,CASSLNVAGGRVEQYF,TGCGCCAGCAGCTTAAATGTAGCGGGAGGACGGGTTGAGCAGTACTTC
14,TRBV7-9,.,.,TRBJ2-3,CASSLAGRADTQYF,TGTGCCAGCAGCTTAGCGGGTAGGGCAGATACGCAGTATTTT
12,TRBV12-3/TRBV12-4,.,many,TRBJ2-1,CASRASLNEQFF,TGTGCCAGCAGAGCCTCACTAAATGAGCAGTTCTTC
14,TRBV20-1,TRBD2,many,TRBJ2-1,CSAMGGRVYNEQFF,TGCAGTGCTATGGGCGGGAGAGTTTACAATGAGCAGTTCTTC
15,TRBV29-1,.,once,TRBJ1-2,CSVEDRGAANYGYTF,TGCAGCGTTGAAGATCGAGGGGCAGCTAACTATGGCTACACCTTC
15,TRBV11-2,.,.,TRBJ2-5,CASSWGTSPLETQYF,TGTGCCAGCAGCTGGGGAACAAGTCCTTTAGAGACCCAGTACTTC
15,TRBV5-1,.,.,TRBJ2-7,CASSHQSVSSYEQYF,TGCGCCAGCAGCCACCAGAGCGTCAGCTCCTACGAGCAGTACTTC
14,TRBV28,TRBD1,many,TRBJ1-6,CASREGDRGRPLHF,TGTGCCAGCAGAGAGGGGGACAGGGGTCGACCCCTCCACTTT
17,TRBV7-2,.,.,TRBJ2-6,CASSWGGRSSGANVLTF,TGTGCCAGCAGCTGGGGTGGACGGAGCTCTGGGGCCAACGTCCTGACTTTC
14,TRBV19,.,few,TRBJ2-7,CASSAGTHAYEQYF,TGTGCCAGTAGTGCCGGGACTCACGCCTACGAGCAGTACTTC
12,TRBV29-1,.,few,TRBJ2-2,CSAGLHTGELFF,TGCAGCGCGGGACTTCACACCGGGGAGCTGTTTTTT
14,TRBV28,TRBD1,many,TRBJ1-1,CASSGQGQNTEAFF,TGTGCCAGCAGCGGACAGGGGCAGAACACTGAAGCTTTCTTT
15,TRBV5-1,.,.,TRBJ1-4,CASSLAGAGNEKLFF,TGCGCCAGCAGCTTGGCCGGGGCCGGTAATGAAAAACTGTTTTTT
13,TRBV27,.,few,TRBJ2-7,CASSFNRVGEQYF,TGTGCCAGCAGTTTCAACAGGGTGGGCGAGCAGTACTTC
13,TRBV7-9,.,.,TRBJ2-7,CASSLLQEGEQYF,TGTGCCAGCAGCTTACTCCAGGAGGGCGAGCAGTACTTC
15,TRBV18,.,many,TRBJ2-7,CASSLDIRLDYEQYF,TGTGCCAGCTCATTAGACATTCGACTGGACTACGAGCAGTACTTC
13,TRBV29-1,.,.,TRBJ2-7,CSGWDGGVYEQYF,TGCAGCGGATGGGACGGCGGCGTCTACGAGCAGTACTTC
13,TRBV11-3,TRBD1,few,TRBJ1-1,CASTTTGDTEAFF,TGTGCCAGCACCACGACAGGGGACACTGAAGCTTTCTTT
14,TRBV20-1,.,few,TRBJ2-1,CSAIRPGGDHEQFF,TGCAGTGCTATAAGACCGGGTGGCGACCATGAGCAGTTCTTC
11,TRBV7-2,.,few,TRBJ2-3,CASRFSDTQYF,TGTGCCAGCAGGTTTTCGGATACGCAGTATTTT
14,TRBV18,TRBD1,.,TRBJ2-3,CASSPTGMADTQYF,TGTGCCAGCTCACCGACAGGGATGGCAGATACGCAGTATTTT
13,TRBV19,.,.,TRBJ2-7,CASSVHSSAEQYF,TGTGCCAGTAGTGTCCATTCCTCGGCCGAGCAGTACTTC
15,TRBV7-9,TRBD2,few,TRBJ2-7,CASSFPSGSPYEQYF,TGTGCCAGCAGCTTCCCTAGCGGGTCCCCCTACGAGCAGTACTTC
18,TRBV6-6,TRBD1,few,TRBJ1-4,CASSYSTGTSATNEKLFF,TGTGCCAGCAGTTACTCGACAGGGACCTCTGCAACTAATGAAAAACTGTTTTTT
15,TRBV7-3,TRBD2,few,TRBJ2-1,CASSLDGLGINEQFF,TGTGCCAGCAGCTTAGACGGACTAGGGATCAATGAGCAGTTCTTC
15,TRBV28,TRBD1,.,TRBJ2-5,CASSRPGTGQQTQYF,TGTGCCAGCAGCCGCCCTGGGACAGGGCAACAGACCCAGTACTTC
13,TRBV11-2,.,few,TRBJ2-3,CASSLGMVDTQYF,TGTGCCAGCAGCTTAGGCATGGTCGATACGCAGTATTTT
14,TRBV28,.,few,TRBJ1-4,CASSLPTEGEKLFF,TGTGCCAGCAGTTTACCGACAGAAGGCGAAAAACTGTTTTTT
14,TRBV7-3,.,many,TRBJ1-1,CASSPQGGATEAFF,TGTGCCAGCAGCCCCCAAGGAGGGGCCACTGAAGCTTTCTTT
14,TRBV9,.,once,TRBJ2-5,CASSVAAGWETQYF,TGTGCCAGCAGCGTAGCCGCAGGATGGGAGACCCAGTACTTC
14,TRBV2,.,.,TRBJ2-1,CASGLDLANNEQFF,TGTGCCAGCGGCCTGGACTTAGCGAACAATGAGCAGTTCTTC
14,TRBV20-1,.,many,TRBJ2-1,CSARERFSYNEQFF,TGCAGTGCTAGAGAGCGGTTCTCCTACAATGAGCAGTTCTTC
18,TRBV7-9,.,few,TRBJ2-7,CASSLGGVSKGVSYEQYF,TGTGCCAGCAGCTTAGGCGGGGTTTCAAAAGGAGTGTCCTACGAGCAGTACTTC
13,TRBV7-2,.,many,TRBJ2-5,CASSKSPVETQYF,TGTGCCAGCAGCAAATCCCCTGTCGAGACCCAGTACTTC
16,TRBV18,TRBD2,few,TRBJ2-4,CASSPLVAGAKNIQYF,TGTGCCAGCTCACCGTTGGTAGCGGGAGCCAAAAACATTCAGTACTTC
15,TRBV12-3/TRBV12-4,.,few,TRBJ1-1,CARKIPPGVATEAFF,TGTGCCCGGAAAATACCGCCGGGGGTTGCCACTGAAGCTTTCTTT
15,TRBV9,.,.,TRBJ1-1,CASSVGPGAITEAFF,TGTGCCAGCAGCGTAGGCCCGGGGGCCATCACTGAAGCTTTCTTT
11,TRBV25-1,.,few,TRBJ2-7,CASVRGYEQYF,TGTGCCAGCGTCAGGGGTTACGAGCAGTACTTC
12,TRBV7-9,.,many,TRBJ1-1,CASTMRTLEAFF,TGTGCCAGCACCATGAGGACACTTGAAGCTTTCTTT
14,TRBV6-2/TRBV6-3,TRBD2,few,TRBJ2-2,CASRRLADTGELFF,TGTGCCAGCCGACGGCTAGCGGACACCGGGGAGCTGTTTTTT
15,TRBV7-7,.,few,TRBJ2-7,CASSPGTGTYYEQYF,TGTGCTAGCAGCCCAGGGACCGGGACCTACTACGAGCAGTACTTC
16,TRBV19,.,few,TRBJ2-1,CASSIGPRTTYNEQFF,TGTGCCAGTAGTATAGGACCCCGGACTACTTACAATGAGCAGTTCTTC
14,TRBV27,TRBD1,few,TRBJ1-5,CASSPGTVNQPQHF,TGTGCCAGCAGTCCGGGGACAGTCAATCAGCCCCAGCATTTT
13,TRBV4-1,.,few,TRBJ2-3,CASRRGGADTQYF,TGCGCCAGCAGAAGAGGGGGGGCAGATACGCAGTATTTT
15,TRBV20-1,TRBD2,.,TRBJ2-1,CSALRSGSSYNEQFF,TGCAGTGCTCTTCGTAGCGGGAGCTCCTACAATGAGCAGTTCTTC
13,TRBV6-6,.,few,TRBJ1-5,CASTPGGSLPQHF,TGTGCCAGCACCCCCGGGGGAAGTCTGCCCCAGCATTTT
16,TRBV6-5,.,.,TRBJ2-5,CASSYSWGAVQETQYF,TGTGCCAGCAGTTACTCGTGGGGGGCGGTCCAAGAGACCCAGTACTTC
15,TRBV4-1,.,many,TRBJ2-2,CASSQMGRNTGELFF,TGCGCCAGCAGCCAGATGGGACGGAACACCGGGGAGCTGTTTTTT
16,TRBV11-2,TRBD1,few,TRBJ2-1,CASSTSTGTVYNEQFF,TGTGCCAGCAGCACGTCTACCGGGACAGTCTACAATGAGCAGTTCTTC